This TCR beta chain was retrieved from a study of identical twins. The table lists this clonotype with a few counts. Its specificity is not known. Unique molecular identifiers were present on the cDNA, and a universal primer site came from template switching. MiXCR, run by TCRdb on the 5' RACE reads, gives a single entry per CDR3 protein. Altogether fewer than 900,000 distinct CDR3 sequences are present, around a sixth being singletons, with the ten largest covering roughly 13%. Study results and limitations: Invariant MAIT and iNKT cells could partly confound zero-insertion analyses.

This sample was shared with a second study, whose subject was T cells expressing NK-cell markers.

The sequence was collected from a woman between 18 and 30 years old in good health. Sequencing was done on a sample of PBMCs.

The CDR3 DNA reads as TGTGCCAGCAGTTCAGGGCACCTTGTTTCACCCCTCCACTTT. Translating gives CASSSGHLVSPLHF. The chain links TRBV12-3 or TRBV12-4 to TRBJ1-6; possibly TRBD1 for D (5 bases). This CDR3 is 14 amino acids long. The V end lost 4 bases, the J end lost 9 bases, and 13 bases lay between the germline ends.